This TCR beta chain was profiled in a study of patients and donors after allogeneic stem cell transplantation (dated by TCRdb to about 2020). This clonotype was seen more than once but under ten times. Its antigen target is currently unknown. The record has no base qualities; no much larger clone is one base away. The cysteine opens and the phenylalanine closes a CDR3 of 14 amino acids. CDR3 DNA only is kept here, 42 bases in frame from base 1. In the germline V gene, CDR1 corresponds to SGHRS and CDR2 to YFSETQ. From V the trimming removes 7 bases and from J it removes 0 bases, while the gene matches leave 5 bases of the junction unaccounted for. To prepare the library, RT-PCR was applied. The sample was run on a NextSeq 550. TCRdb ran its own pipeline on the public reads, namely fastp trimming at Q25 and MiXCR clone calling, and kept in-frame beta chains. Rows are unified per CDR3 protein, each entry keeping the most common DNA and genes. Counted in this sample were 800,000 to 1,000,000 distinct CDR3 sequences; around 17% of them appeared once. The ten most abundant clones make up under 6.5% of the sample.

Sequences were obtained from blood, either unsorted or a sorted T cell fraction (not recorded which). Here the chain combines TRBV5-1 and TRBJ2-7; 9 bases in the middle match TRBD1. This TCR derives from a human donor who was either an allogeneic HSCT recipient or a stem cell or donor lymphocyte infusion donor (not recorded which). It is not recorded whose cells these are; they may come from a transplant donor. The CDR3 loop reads CASAQDRGSYEQYF. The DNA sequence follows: TGCGCCAGCGCGCAGGACAGGGGCTCCTACGAGCAGTACTTC.